This T cell receptor beta chain is from a study of T cell responses to AZD1222 COVID-19 vaccine listed by TCRdb under 2021. For the study in its entirety: AZD1222 recipients with second doses at about 4 weeks or about 12 weeks were pooled, because spike-specific TCR depth and breadth did not differ between schedules. A total of about 230 trial participants underwent TCR sequencing, of whom about 210 received two doses of AZD1222 and about 25 received two doses of the MenACWY control vaccine. Trial participants were enrolled by age into subgroups of 18-55, 56-69 and 70-plus years, and roughly 150, 30 and 60 TCR-sequenced participants, respectively, were included in these subgroups.

Concerning this clone: No cognate antigen has been identified for it. No per-base quality is available; no much larger clone lies one base away.

The label giving this sample's time point can be read as: baseline before first vaccination. Samples from vaccinated people were obtained from the UK trials COV001 and COV002, which included a single-blind randomized controlled phase 2/3 trial of AZD1222 (ChAdOx1 nCoV-19) in healthy adults. For TCRbeta chain sequencing, PBMC samples from trial participants were taken at day 0 and at day 28 after the second dose. The CDR3 regions of human TCRbeta chains were analyzed by immunosequencing. The authors' pipeline ran thus. Repertoire TCRs were matched against a reference library of SARS-CoV-2-specific TCRs generated with the MIRA antigen-specificity platform. Breadth was defined as the fraction of unique TCRs that were SARS-CoV-2-associated. Depth was defined as the fraction of total T cells that were SARS-CoV-2-associated. Using the MIRA data, every spike-specific TCR was mapped to the spike region that the TCR reacted to and assigned to either a CD4 or a CD8 class. Log10-transformed breadth and depth values were compared by one-way ANOVA with Sidak's multiple comparisons tests. Imported from immuneACCESS, the table was reduced by TCRdb to in-frame sequences with V and J called. These copies leave out some clones; in studies compared against another copy, an unresolved V gene accounts for under half, and the cause of the remainder is not known. From that table come the V and J calls and clone size; the DNA was used to work out D and trimming. Across this sample there are about 160,000 clones, with 88% seen only once. The biggest ten clones account for 5.5% of the sample.

The research as a whole found: Conclusions about previously exposed vaccinees are limited, since just six or seven AZD1222 recipients were seropositive for SARS-CoV-2 at baseline. Participants were mostly white British and included more females than males, and it was suggested by the authors that clonal diversity may have been underestimated. The 56-69-year group was small, and its depth increase did not reach significance, likely because of low power. CD4 TCRs associated with the vaccine covered the entire spike protein, and the dominant responses were in regions 160-218 and 743-854. After two AZD1222 doses, spike-specific TCR breadth and depth were significantly higher than at day 0 and than in MenACWY recipients. Epitopes outside the regions mutated in the B.1.351 and B.1.1.7 variants were reportedly recognized by nearly half of the unique spike-specific TCRs. Because no day 14 peak-response samples were available, repertoires were characterized only after the peak T cell response.

A distance of 14 bases separates the germline ends of V and J, which lose 3 bases and 8 bases respectively. CDR1 and CDR2 were assigned from the germline V gene as SGHNT and YENEEA. The CDR3 numbers 14 residues from cysteine through phenylalanine. The read is trimmed to its CDR3 DNA, 42 bases read in frame from base 1. The receptor was isolated from an adult in good health. Sequencing used peripheral blood, obtained on day 0 of AZD1222 vaccination. Recombination linked TRBV11-3 to TRBJ2-1; the D gene is perhaps TRBD1 or TRBD2, as each covers 6 bases. The bases are TGTGCCAGCAGCTTGACGGGCGGGACATATGAGCAGTTCTTC. It specifies CASSLTGGTYEQFF.